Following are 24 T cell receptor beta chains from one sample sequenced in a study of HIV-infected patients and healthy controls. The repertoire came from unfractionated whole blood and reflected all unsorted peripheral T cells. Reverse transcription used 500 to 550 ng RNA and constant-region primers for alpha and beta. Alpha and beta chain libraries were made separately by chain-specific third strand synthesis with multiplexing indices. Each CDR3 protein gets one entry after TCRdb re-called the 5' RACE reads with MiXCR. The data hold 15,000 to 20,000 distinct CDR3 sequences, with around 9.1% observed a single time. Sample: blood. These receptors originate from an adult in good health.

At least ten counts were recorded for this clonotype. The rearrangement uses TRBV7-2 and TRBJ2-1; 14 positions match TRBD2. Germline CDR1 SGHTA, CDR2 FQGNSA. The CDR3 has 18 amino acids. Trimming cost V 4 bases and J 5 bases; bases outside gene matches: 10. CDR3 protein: CASSSPTRLAGGHNEQFF. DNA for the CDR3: TGTGCCAGCAGCTCACCAACTAGACTAGCGGGAGGGCACAATGAGCAGTTCTTC.

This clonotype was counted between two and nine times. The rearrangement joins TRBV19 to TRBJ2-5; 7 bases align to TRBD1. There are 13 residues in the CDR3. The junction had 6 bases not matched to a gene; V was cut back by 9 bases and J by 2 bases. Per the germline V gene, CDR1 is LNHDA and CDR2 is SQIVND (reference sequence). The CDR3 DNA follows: TGTGCCAGAGGGAAGGGACAGCAAGAGACCCAGTACTTC. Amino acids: CARGKGQQETQYF.

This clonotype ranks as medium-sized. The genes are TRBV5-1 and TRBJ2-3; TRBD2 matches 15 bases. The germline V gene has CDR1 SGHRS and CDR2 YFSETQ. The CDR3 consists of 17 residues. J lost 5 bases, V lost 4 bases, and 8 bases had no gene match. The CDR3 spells CASSLGLAGGPVDTQYF. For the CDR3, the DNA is TGCGCCAGCAGCCTCGGACTAGCGGGAGGGCCGGTAGATACGCAGTATTTT.

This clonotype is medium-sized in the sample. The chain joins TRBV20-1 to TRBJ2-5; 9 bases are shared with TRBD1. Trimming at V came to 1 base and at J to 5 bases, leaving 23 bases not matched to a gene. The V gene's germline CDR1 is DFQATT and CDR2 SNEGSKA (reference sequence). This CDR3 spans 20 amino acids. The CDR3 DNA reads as TGCAGTGCTAGAGGCCACCGGGACAGGGTCGGCCGAGTTTCGTGGGAGACCCAGTACTTC. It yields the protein CSARGHRDRVGRVSWETQYF.

The CDR3 DNA follows: TGTGCCAGCAGTTTTCAAGGGGACATTCAGTACTTC. Its translation: CASSFQGDIQYF. The chain recombines TRBV12-3 or TRBV12-4 with TRBJ2-4; maybe TRBD1 (5 bases). The CDR3 extends over 12 amino acids. Deletions cut 3 bases from V and 8 bases from J, with 8 bases between.

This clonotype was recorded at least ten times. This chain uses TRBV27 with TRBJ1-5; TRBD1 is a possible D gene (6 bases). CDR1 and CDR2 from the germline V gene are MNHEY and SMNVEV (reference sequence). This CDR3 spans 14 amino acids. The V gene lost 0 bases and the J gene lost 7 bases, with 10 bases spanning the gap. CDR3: CASSLSLGGQPQHF. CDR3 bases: TGTGCCAGCAGTTTATCGTTGGGGGGCCAGCCCCAGCATTTT.

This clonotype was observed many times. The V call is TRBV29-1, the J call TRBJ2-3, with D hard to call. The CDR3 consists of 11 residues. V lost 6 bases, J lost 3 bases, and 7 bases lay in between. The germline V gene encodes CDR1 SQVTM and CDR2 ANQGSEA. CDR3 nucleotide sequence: TGCAGCGTGACCCAGACAGATACGCAGTATTTT. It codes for CSVTQTDTQYF.

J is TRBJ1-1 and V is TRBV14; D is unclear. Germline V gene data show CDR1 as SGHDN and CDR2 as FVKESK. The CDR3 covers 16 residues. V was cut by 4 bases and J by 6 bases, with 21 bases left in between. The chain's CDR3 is CASSPTAGFSWAEAFF. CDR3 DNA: TGTGCCAGCAGCCCCACCGCCGGGTTCTCATGGGCTGAAGCTTTCTTT. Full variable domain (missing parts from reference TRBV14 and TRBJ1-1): EAGVTQFPSHSVIEKGQTVTLRCDPISGHDNLYWYRRVMGKEIKFLLHFVKESKQDESGMPNNRFLAERTGGTYSTLKVQPAELEDSGVYFCASSPTAGFSWAEAFFGQGTRLTVV.

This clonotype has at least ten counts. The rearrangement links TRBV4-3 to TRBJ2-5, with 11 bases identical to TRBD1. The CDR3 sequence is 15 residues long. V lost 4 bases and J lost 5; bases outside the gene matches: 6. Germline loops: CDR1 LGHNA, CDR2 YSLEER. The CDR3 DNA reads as TGCGCCAGCAGCCCGGGACAGGGGGGGTTCGAGACCCAGTACTTC. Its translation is CASSPGQGGFETQYF.

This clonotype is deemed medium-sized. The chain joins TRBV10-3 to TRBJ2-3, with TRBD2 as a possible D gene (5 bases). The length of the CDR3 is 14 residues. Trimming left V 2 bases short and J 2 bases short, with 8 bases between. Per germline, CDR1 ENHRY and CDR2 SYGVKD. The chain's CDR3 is CAISEVGATDTQYF. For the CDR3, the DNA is TGTGCCATCAGTGAGGTGGGAGCCACAGATACGCAGTATTTT.

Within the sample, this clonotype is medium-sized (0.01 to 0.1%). CDR3 sequence reads: CASVPAPQGGEQYF. In DNA form, the CDR3 reads TGTGCCAGCGTCCCGGCCCCCCAGGGCGGCGAGCAGTACTTC. This chain links TRBV18 with TRBJ2-7; D is perhaps TRBD1 (5 bases). Trimming removed 8 bases at V and 6 bases at J, with 20 bases between. Germline CDR1 is KGHSH and CDR2 is LQKENI. The length of the CDR3 is 14 residues.

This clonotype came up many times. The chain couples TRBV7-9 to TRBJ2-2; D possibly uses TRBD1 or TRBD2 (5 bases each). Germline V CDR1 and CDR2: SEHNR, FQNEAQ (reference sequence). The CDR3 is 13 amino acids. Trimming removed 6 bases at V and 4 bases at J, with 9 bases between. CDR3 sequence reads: CASSPGTTGELFF. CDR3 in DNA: TGTGCCAGCAGTCCCGGGACCACCGGGGAGCTGTTTTTT.

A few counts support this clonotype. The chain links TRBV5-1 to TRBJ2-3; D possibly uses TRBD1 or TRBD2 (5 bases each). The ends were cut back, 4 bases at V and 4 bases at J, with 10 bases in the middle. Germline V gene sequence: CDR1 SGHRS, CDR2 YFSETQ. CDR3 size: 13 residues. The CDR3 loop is CASSPGPADTQYF. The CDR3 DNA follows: TGCGCCAGCAGCCCGGGACCCGCAGATACGCAGTATTTT.

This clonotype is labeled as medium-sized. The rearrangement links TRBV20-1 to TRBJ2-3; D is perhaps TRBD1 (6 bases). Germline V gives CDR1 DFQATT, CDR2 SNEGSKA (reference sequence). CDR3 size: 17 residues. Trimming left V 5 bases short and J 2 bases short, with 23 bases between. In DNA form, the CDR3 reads TGCAGTGCTCCCCACCACTTTCCGGGACACGACACAGATACGCAGTATTTT. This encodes CSAPHHFPGHDTDTQYF.

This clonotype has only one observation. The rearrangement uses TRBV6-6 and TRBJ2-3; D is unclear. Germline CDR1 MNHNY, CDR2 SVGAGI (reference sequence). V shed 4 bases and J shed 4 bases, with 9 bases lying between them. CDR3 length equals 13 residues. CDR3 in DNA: TGTGCCAGCAGTTGGAAGGGTGCAGATACGCAGTATTTT. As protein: CASSWKGADTQYF.

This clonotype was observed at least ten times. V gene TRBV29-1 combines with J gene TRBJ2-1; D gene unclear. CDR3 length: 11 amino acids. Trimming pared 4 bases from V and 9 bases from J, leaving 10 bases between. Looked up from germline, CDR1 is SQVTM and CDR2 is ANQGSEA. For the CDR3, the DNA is TGCAGCGTTGCGGCCGGACCTGAGCAGTTCTTC. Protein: CSVAAGPEQFF.

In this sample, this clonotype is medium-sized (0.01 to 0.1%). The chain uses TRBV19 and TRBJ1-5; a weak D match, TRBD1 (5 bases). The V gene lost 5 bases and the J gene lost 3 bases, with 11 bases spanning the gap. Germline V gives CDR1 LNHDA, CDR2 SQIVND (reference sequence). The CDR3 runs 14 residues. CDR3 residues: CASSGGPFNQPQHF. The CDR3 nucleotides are TGTGCCAGTAGTGGGGGACCGTTCAATCAGCCCCAGCATTTT.

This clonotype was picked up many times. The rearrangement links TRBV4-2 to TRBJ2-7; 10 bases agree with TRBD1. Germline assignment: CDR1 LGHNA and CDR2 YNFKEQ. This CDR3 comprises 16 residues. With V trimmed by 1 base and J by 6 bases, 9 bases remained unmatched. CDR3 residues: CASSQGFGTGVSEQYF. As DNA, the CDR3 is TGTGCCAGCAGCCAAGGGTTCGGGACAGGGGTCAGCGAGCAGTACTTC.

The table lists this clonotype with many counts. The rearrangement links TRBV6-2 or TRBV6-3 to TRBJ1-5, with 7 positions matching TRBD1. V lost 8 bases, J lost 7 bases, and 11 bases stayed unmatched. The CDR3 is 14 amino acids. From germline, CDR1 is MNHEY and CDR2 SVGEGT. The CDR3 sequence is CASRDRQGRQPQHF. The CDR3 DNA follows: TGTGCCAGCCGCGATCGACAGGGAAGACAGCCCCAGCATTTT.

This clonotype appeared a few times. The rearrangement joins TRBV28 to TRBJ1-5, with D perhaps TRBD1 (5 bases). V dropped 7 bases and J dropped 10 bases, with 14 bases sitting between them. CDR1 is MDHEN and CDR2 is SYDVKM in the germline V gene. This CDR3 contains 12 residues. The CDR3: CASTSLRGPQHF. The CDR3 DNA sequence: TGTGCCAGCACCTCACTTAGGGGACCCCAGCATTTT.

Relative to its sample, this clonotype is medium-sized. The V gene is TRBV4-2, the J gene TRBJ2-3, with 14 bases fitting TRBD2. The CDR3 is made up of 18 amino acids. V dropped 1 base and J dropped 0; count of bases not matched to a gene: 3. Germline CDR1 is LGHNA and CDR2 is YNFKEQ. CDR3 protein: CASSQGLAGGPSTDTQYF. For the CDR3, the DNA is TGTGCCAGCAGCCAAGGACTAGCGGGAGGGCCTAGCACAGATACGCAGTATTTT.

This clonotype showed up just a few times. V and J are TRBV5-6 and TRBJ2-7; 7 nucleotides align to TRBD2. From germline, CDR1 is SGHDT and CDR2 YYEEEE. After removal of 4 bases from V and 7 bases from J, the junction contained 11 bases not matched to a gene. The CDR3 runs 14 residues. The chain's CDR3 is CASSLRGSAGEQYF. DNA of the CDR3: TGTGCCAGCAGCCTTAGGGGATCAGCGGGGGAGCAGTACTTC.

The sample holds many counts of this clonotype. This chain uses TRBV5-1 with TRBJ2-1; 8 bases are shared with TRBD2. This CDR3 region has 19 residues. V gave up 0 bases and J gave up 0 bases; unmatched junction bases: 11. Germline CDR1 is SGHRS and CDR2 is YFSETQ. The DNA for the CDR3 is TGCGCCAGCAGCTTGGGTAGTAGCGGGACATTTAGCTCCTACAATGAGCAGTTCTTC. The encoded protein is CASSLGSSGTFSSYNEQFF.

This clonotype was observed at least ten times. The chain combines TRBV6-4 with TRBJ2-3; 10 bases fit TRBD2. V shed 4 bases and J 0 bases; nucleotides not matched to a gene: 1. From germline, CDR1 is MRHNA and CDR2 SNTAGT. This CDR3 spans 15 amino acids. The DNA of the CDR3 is TGTGCCAGCAGTGTGACTAGCGGGAGCACAGATACGCAGTATTTT. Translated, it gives CASSVTSGSTDTQYF.